This T cell receptor beta chain was identified in a study of CD8 T cells in Susac syndrome (dated by TCRdb to about 2019). For context, the study as a whole: Whether CD8+ T cell activation and differentiation in Susac syndrome was antigen driven was tested using repertoire sequencing.

To note about this clonotype: This clone's antigen is unknown. No base quality information exists; no much larger clone differs at one position.

Broad study findings and their caveats: The study acknowledged that relatively few individuals were included in the TCR sequencing and HLA analysis.

RNA was extracted using the RNeasy kit, and about 0.45 to 1 microgram was reverse transcribed with random hexamers. The immunoSEQ multiplex PCR assay, which covers 54 Vbeta and 13 Jbeta segments, was used to amplify TCR beta CDR3 regions. PCR amplification bias was corrected using a synthetic template baseline for primer optimization and computational correction. Under the source paper's analysis protocol: Only productive sequences were kept, with reads annotated to V, D and J genes according to IMGT and analyzed in immunoSEQ Analyzer. To calculate clonality, Shannon entropy was normalized by log2 of the number of productive unique sequences and then subtracted from one. Public and private clones were assessed among the 100 most prevalent clones of each patient and control. Susac-specific clones were defined as absent from healthy and MS cohorts, around 970 published viral clones and other ImmuneACCESS disease sequences. Starting from the raw public reads, TCRdb applied fastp trimming at Q25, assembled clones with MiXCR and retained in-frame beta chains. Rows with a matching CDR3 protein are joined into one entry that keeps the most common DNA and genes. The V and J calls come from TCRdb's annotation, not from the publication. In all, the sample holds 150,000 to 200,000 distinct CDR3 sequences, and 93% of those were seen once. Jointly, the top ten make up about 0.1% of the sample.

Peripheral blood CD8+ and CD4+ T cells from healthy donors, Susac syndrome patients and multiple sclerosis patients were profiled by high-throughput TCR beta sequencing. The healthy donors served as controls matched for age and sex. Bulk CD8+ and CD4+ T cells were purified magnetically by negative isolation, whereas CD8+ TEMRA cells were enriched by FACS. Blood was collected in EDTA tubes and processed within 24 hours, with PBMCs isolated through density gradient centrifugation. PBMCs intended for TCR sequencing were cryopreserved in liquid nitrogen and were subsequently thawed in a 37 degrees C water bath. A purity of at least 90% was achieved for sorted or isolated CD4+, CD8+ and CD8+ TEMRA cells. From the cysteine up to the phenylalanine, the CDR3 has a length of 16 residues. The DNA shown is the 48-base CDR3, in frame from base 1. After removal of 4 bases from V and 2 bases from J, the junction retains 7 bases not matched to a gene. The germline V gene supplies CDR1 SGHTA and CDR2 FQGNSA.

The chain was built from TRBV7-2 and TRBJ2-1, with 8 bases aligning to TRBD2. Input material: CD4+ T cells from PBMCs. The origin of this receptor is a human donor in good health. The CDR3 has the sequence CASSSLAGGAYNEQFF. The nucleotide sequence is TGTGCCAGCAGCTCTCTTGCGGGGGGAGCCTACAATGAGCAGTTCTTC.